The next 6 T cell receptor beta chains were all read from a single sample in a study of blood T cell repertoires in COVID-19 (dated by TCRdb to the early 2020s). The library was generated by the immunoSEQ multiplex PCR assay. TCRdb took this table from immuneACCESS and kept in-frame rearrangements with V and J called. Such tables lack part of the clones; where checked against another copy, unresolved V genes explain under half of the gap, and the rest is unexplained. The sample table records 150,000 to 200,000 clones; 85% to 90% of these occur just once. Of the sample, about 20% is held by the ten largest clones. Sequenced: peripheral blood. These receptor sequences come from a person aged 65-85 years with COVID-19, enrolled during active disease.

The chain uses TRBV6-2 or TRBV6-3 and TRBJ2-5, with 12 bases fitting TRBD2. Germline V gives CDR1 MNHEY, CDR2 SVGEGT. CDR3 length: 15 residues. Trimming cost V 2 bases and J 7 bases; bases outside gene matches: 5. CDR3 protein: CASSYGTSGPWTQYF. CDR3 DNA: TGTGCCAGCAGTTACGGGACTAGCGGGCCGTGGACCCAGTACTTC.

The V gene is TRBV15, the J gene TRBJ2-1, with TRBD2 identical over 8 bases. The CDR3 is 21 residues long. After removal of 0 bases from V and 4 bases from J, the junction contained 20 bases not matched to a gene. CDR1 is LNHNV, CDR2 YYDKDF, per germline (reference sequence). CDR3 amino acids: CATSRDLGGRQYLIAYNEQFF. The DNA for the CDR3 is TGTGCCACCAGCAGAGATCTTGGCGGGAGGCAATATTTAATTGCATACAATGAGCAGTTCTTC.

This clone was observed a few times. CDR3 region: CASSQLGRQGYGYTF. The DNA of the CDR3 is TGTGCCAGCAGCCAATTGGGTCGACAGGGGTATGGCTACACCTTC. The chain is built from TRBV14 and TRBJ1-2; 8 bases map to TRBD1. Trimming cost V 2 bases and J 5 bases; bases outside gene matches: 7. This CDR3 is 15 amino acids long. The germline CDR1 and CDR2 sequences are SGHDN and FVKESK.

This clone has a handful of counts. The genes are TRBV14 and TRBJ2-1, with 10 positions matching TRBD2. V was pared by 4 bases and J by 9 bases, with 9 bases of the junction left unmatched. Germline assignment: CDR1 SGHDN and CDR2 FVKESK. The CDR3 has 15 amino acids. CDR3 loop: CASSPVAGGGGEQFF. CDR3 bases: TGTGCCAGCAGCCCGGTAGCGGGGGGCGGCGGTGAGCAGTTCTTC.

This chain joins TRBV5-4 and TRBJ2-3; 7 nucleotides align to TRBD2. V lost 3 bases, J lost 3 bases, and 19 bases stayed unmatched. This CDR3 has 19 amino acids. Looked up from germline, CDR1 is SGHNT and CDR2 is YYREEE (reference sequence). The CDR3 DNA sequence: TGTGCCAGCAGCTGGGGAGGGTCGGGCAGGCCTAGAAAAACAGATACGCAGTATTTT. Its protein product is CASSWGGSGRPRKTDTQYF.

The chain recombines TRBV7-8 with TRBJ1-4; 10 bases are shared with TRBD1. CDR3 size: 15 residues. CDR1 is SGHVS, CDR2 FQNEAQ, per germline. The V and J ends lost 5 bases and 6 bases, in that order; junction bases with no gene match: 6. The CDR3 sequence is CASSLPGQGYEKLFF. The DNA of the CDR3 is TGTGCCAGCAGCCTACCGGGACAGGGGTATGAAAAACTGTTTTTT.